This T cell receptor beta chain was retrieved from a study of post-analysis software for immune sequencing data. As for the study in general: The cohort encompassed relapsing-remitting, secondary progressive and progressive-relapsing multiple sclerosis disease courses. Study results and limitations: Controls had lower frequencies than patients of a handful of TRBV segments, which included TRBV5-6, TRBV5-1 and TRBV20-1.

Unique molecular identifiers were built into the TCR beta cDNA libraries. TCRdb fed the PCR reads into MiXCR, producing one record per CDR3 protein. This sample has 820,000 or so distinct CDR3 sequences, with roughly half found just once. For this clonotype: Its matching antigen is unknown.

The CDR3 is 16 amino acids. Germline V gene data show CDR1 as SGHRS and CDR2 as YFSETQ. The trim removed 1 base at V and 4 bases at J, leaving 5 bases unmatched. This receptor was taken from a girl aged 5-17 years with multiple sclerosis. What was sequenced was blood. J is TRBJ2-6 and V is TRBV5-1, with 7 bases identical to TRBD1. CDR3 sequence reads: CASSLNEGAGANVLTF. The CDR3 nucleotides are TGCGCCAGCAGCTTGAACGAGGGGGCCGGGGCCAACGTCCTGACTTTC.